This T cell receptor (beta chain) was captured by sequencing in a study of control samples from healthy donors and cancer patients. Data came from immunoSEQ multiplex PCR; TCRdb stores just in-frame clones and leaves some out. The top ten hold just under 6.5% of the sample, which has under 450,000 clones, over 75% seen once. The source is a man aged 35-49 years with head and neck cancer. The sequencing sample was made of PBMCs.

CDR3: CASSGSKGQGVGYTF. CDR3 DNA: TGTGCCAGCAGCGGATCTAAGGGACAGGGAGTTGGCTACACCTTC. The chain is built from TRBV11-2 and TRBJ1-2; 9 nucleotides match TRBD1. Germline trimming cut 5 bases from V and 7 bases from J; bases unmatched to any gene: 11. This CDR3 is 15 amino acids long. Germline V gene data show CDR1 as SGHAT and CDR2 as FQNNGV.